Each of the 26 T cell receptor beta chains below was sequenced from the same sample in a study of T-cell memory formation after mild COVID-19. One entry per CDR3 protein results from TCRdb running MiXCR on the 5' RACE reads. Of approximately 340,000 distinct CDR3 sequences in the sample, around a sixth were seen once. The sample was PBMCs or a T cell subset sorted from them (not recorded which). The receptor source for this set is a man younger than 35 who had mild COVID-19 (a few samples of this study predate the infection). Cell type and time point are not known.

This clonotype has ten or more counts. The V call is TRBV11-1, the J call TRBJ2-1; 7 nucleotides agree with TRBD1. This CDR3 comprises 14 residues. The V and J ends lost 3 bases and 10 bases, in that order; junction bases with no gene match: 9. CDR1 SGHAT and CDR2 FQDESV come from the germline V gene (reference sequence). Here the CDR3 reads CASSLEQGMLEQFF. CDR3 sequence (DNA): TGTGCCAGCAGCTTGGAACAGGGGATGTTAGAGCAGTTCTTC.

J is TRBJ2-3 and V is TRBV28; perhaps D is TRBD1 or TRBD2 (5 bases each). The CDR3 contains 15 residues. Germline V gene data show CDR1 as MDHEN and CDR2 as SYDVKM. V dropped 6 bases and J dropped 2 bases, with 15 bases sitting between them. The CDR3 nucleotides read TGTGCCAGCAGCTCGGGACCGCTTTACACAGATACGCAGTATTTT. This codes for CASSSGPLYTDTQYF.

This clonotype was seen a handful of times. V is TRBV6-2 or TRBV6-3 and J is TRBJ2-6; 12 positions agree with TRBD1. The V segment lost 6 bases and the J segment 2 bases; nucleotides outside the gene matches: 2. CDR1 is MNHEY and CDR2 is SVGEGT in the germline V gene. This CDR3 is built from 16 residues. The CDR3 region is CASSWDRGPGANVLTF. CDR3 bases: TGTGCCAGCAGCTGGGACAGGGGGCCTGGGGCCAACGTCCTGACTTTC.

The chain recombines TRBV4-3 with TRBJ1-5; 11 bases are shared with TRBD1. CDR1 and CDR2 from the germline V gene are LGHNA and YSLEER. The CDR3 extends over 19 amino acids. The ends lost 1 base at V and 2 bases at J; junction bases unmatched: 10. CDR3 DNA sequence: TGCGCCAGCAGCCAAGGAGGGACAGGGGGTTCTGGGGGCAATCAGCCCCAGCATTTT. Translated, it gives CASSQGGTGGSGGNQPQHF.

This clonotype has a count of ten or more. The rearrangement uses TRBV28 and TRBJ1-1; 9 nucleotides align to TRBD1. From germline, CDR1 is MDHEN and CDR2 SYDVKM. The CDR3 runs to 12 residues. Losses at the gene ends were 5 bases for V and 12 bases for J; bases not matched to a gene: 7. CDR3 DNA sequence: TGTGCCAGCAGTGGACCCGGGACAGGGTCTTTCTTT. This encodes CASSGPGTGSFF.

In DNA form, the CDR3 reads TGTGCCAGCACCCAGGGCGGGGGCGCGACAGATACGCAGTATTTT. Translated, it gives CASTQGGGATDTQYF. The V gene is TRBV7-3, the J gene TRBJ2-3; weak D call: TRBD2 (7 bases). The germline CDR1 and CDR2 sequences are SGHTA and FQGTGA. CDR3 length: 15 amino acids. The V end lost 7 bases, the J end lost 3 bases, and 17 bases lay between the germline ends.

V and J are TRBV4-3 and TRBJ1-2, with D hard to call. CDR3 length: 13 residues. The V and J ends lost 1 base and 8 bases respectively, with 11 bases between them. CDR1 and CDR2 (germline): LGHNA, YSLEER. The CDR3 loop reads CASSQVPLSGYTF. As DNA, the CDR3 is TGCGCCAGCAGCCAAGTGCCCCTCTCGGGCTACACCTTC.

The V and J genes are TRBV27 and TRBJ2-3; no clear D. The CDR3 spans 13 residues. Germline V CDR1 and CDR2: MNHEY, SMNVEV (reference sequence). V lost 6 bases, J lost 4 bases, and 11 bases lay in between. CDR3 sequence (DNA): TGTGCCAGCAGCTTGATGTGGGCAGATACGCAGTATTTT. This encodes CASSLMWADTQYF.

In this sample, this clonotype turned up a few times. The chain links TRBV10-3 to TRBJ2-7, with D perhaps matching TRBD1 or TRBD2 (5 bases each). The CDR3 length is 12 residues. The V end lost 6 bases, the J end lost 4 bases, and 10 bases lay between the germline ends. CDR1 and CDR2 (germline): ENHRY, SYGVKD. DNA for the CDR3: TGTGCCATCAGGCCAGAGGGGTACGAGCAGTACTTC. Translating it yields CAIRPEGYEQYF.

The chain is built from TRBV5-1 and TRBJ2-3; D is perhaps TRBD1 (5 bases). Germline CDR1 SGHRS, CDR2 YFSETQ. The CDR3 extends over 18 amino acids. Trimming stripped 4 bases from V and 2 bases from J, with 23 bases between. The CDR3 DNA follows: TGCGCCAGCAGCCTCCCGACGTCCGGGCAGGGCCACACAGATACGCAGTATTTT. Translation: CASSLPTSGQGHTDTQYF.

This clonotype has a handful of counts. V and J are TRBV6-5 and TRBJ2-7; 7 positions agree with TRBD1. The CDR3 consists of 14 residues. J gave up 4 bases and V 6 bases, and 9 bases lay outside the gene matches. In germline, CDR1 is MNHEY, CDR2 SVGAGI. The CDR3: CASRPIPQGYEQYV. The CDR3 bases are TGTGCCAGCAGGCCCATACCACAGGGGTACGAGCAGTACGTC.

The chain recombines TRBV27 with TRBJ1-2; D may be TRBD1 (5 bases). Germline V gene sequence: CDR1 MNHEY, CDR2 SMNVEV (reference sequence). There are 12 residues in the CDR3. The V and J ends lost 7 bases and 5 bases respectively, with 11 bases between them. Written as DNA, the CDR3 is TGTGCCAGCAAGAGGGGAGGATATGGCTACACCTTC. Amino acid sequence: CASKRGGYGYTF.

This clonotype came up a few times. This chain links TRBV9 with TRBJ2-3; perhaps D is TRBD1 or TRBD2 (5 bases each). Germline values: CDR1 SGDLS, CDR2 YYNGEE. Between the trimmed V and J ends, which lost 3 bases and 11 bases, there was a span of 16 bases. CDR3 length: 13 amino acids. CDR3 coding DNA: TGTGCCAGCAGCGATACGGTGGGGGTTGTGCAGTATTTT. Amino acid sequence: CASSDTVGVVQYF.

This chain uses TRBV12-3 or TRBV12-4 with TRBJ2-2, with TRBD2 matching 9 bases. The CDR3 totals 15 residues. The J segment lost 1 base and the V segment lost 6 bases, leaving 3 bases of the junction unmatched. This chain's CDR3 is CASSRLAVNTGELFF. CDR3 sequence (DNA): TGTGCCAGCAGCCGACTAGCGGTGAACACCGGGGAGCTGTTTTTT.

For this clonotype: It is likely a read error, because the conserved phenylalanine at the end of the CDR3 is missing. V is TRBV7-3 and J is TRBJ2-7; TRBD1 matches 7 bases. J lost 2 bases, V lost 5 bases, and 6 bases had no gene match. Germline loops: CDR1 SGHTA, CDR2 FQGTGA. CDR3 length equals 14 residues. The CDR3, as DNA: TGTGCCAGCAGCCAAACCGGGACAGCCTACGAGCAGTACATC. Translated, it gives CASSQTGTAYEQYI.

This clonotype came up a few times. The rearrangement joins TRBV28 to TRBJ2-3; a possible D gene is TRBD1 (6 bases). Germline assignment: CDR1 MDHEN and CDR2 SYDVKM. V lost 3 bases and J 8 bases, leaving 21 bases between the germline ends. The CDR3 is 16 residues long. CDR3 sequence reads: CASSLSQGPVLGTQYF. The CDR3 DNA reads as TGTGCCAGCAGTTTGTCACAGGGCCCCGTTCTGGGTACGCAGTATTTT.

This clonotype was found a few times. This chain uses TRBV20-1 with TRBJ2-7; TRBD1 aligns across 7 bases. Germline CDR1 reads DFQATT; CDR2 reads SNEGSKA (reference sequence). Trimming cost V 5 bases and J 2 bases; bases outside gene matches: 3. CDR3 length: 12 residues. The CDR3 reads CSAQQGTYEQYF. The CDR3 nucleotides are TGCAGTGCTCAACAGGGGACCTACGAGCAGTACTTC.

The chain joins TRBV5-5 to TRBJ1-1, with D unresolved. CDR3 size: 13 residues. Trimming left V 2 bases short and J 3 bases short, with 8 bases between. Germline-derived CDR1 and CDR2 are SGHKS and YYEKEE (reference sequence). The CDR3 DNA reads as TGTGCCAGCAGCTTTCCCCATGACACTGAAGCTTTCTTT. It specifies CASSFPHDTEAFF.

This chain links TRBV6-1 with TRBJ1-1, with D perhaps TRBD1 (6 bases). The CDR3 has 14 amino acids. Germline-derived CDR1 and CDR2 are MNHNS and SASEGT. V was shortened by 5 bases and J by 11 bases, with 21 bases between the two germline ends. The DNA for the CDR3 is TGTGCCAGCAGTAGCCGGGACATCTGGCGGGAGGCTTTCTTT. Translating it yields CASSSRDIWREAFF.

The genes are TRBV10-3 and TRBJ2-7; D is unclear. CDR1 and CDR2 from the germline V gene are ENHRY and SYGVKD. CDR3 length equals 13 residues. The V end was cut by 8 bases, the J end by 3 bases, with 14 bases between. This CDR3 reads CAIAESRLYEQYF. CDR3 DNA: TGTGCCATCGCAGAGTCAAGACTCTACGAGCAGTACTTC.

This clonotype was counted between two and nine times. The gene calls are TRBV7-2 and TRBJ2-6; a possible D gene is TRBD1 (6 bases). The CDR3 runs 14 residues. CDR1 is SGHTA, CDR2 FQGNSA, per germline. Between the trimmed V and J ends, which lost 4 bases and 4 bases, there was a span of 8 bases. The CDR3 nucleotides read TGTGCCAGCAGCTCAGGACAGGGGGCCAACGTCCTGACTTTC. This translates into CASSSGQGANVLTF.

Many counts were recorded for this clonotype. The CDR3 DNA sequence: TGTGCCAGCAGCTTAGTGGTGGGGGACAATGAGCAGTTCTTC. Translated: CASSLVVGDNEQFF. The J gene is TRBJ2-1, the V gene TRBV7-2; the D call may be TRBD1 or TRBD2 (5 bases each). The CDR3 extends over 14 amino acids. With 1 base removed from V and 5 bases from J, the gap between germline ends came to 9 bases. Germline V gives CDR1 SGHTA, CDR2 FQGNSA.

This clonotype was seen only a few times. The rearrangement joins TRBV4-1 to TRBJ2-2, with D hard to call. Deletions cut 0 bases from V and 2 bases from J, with 13 bases between. The CDR3 is 17 amino acids. Germline V gene sequence: CDR1 MGHRA, CDR2 YSYEKL. The chain's CDR3 is CASSQEALGSNTGELFF. In DNA form, the CDR3 reads TGCGCCAGCAGCCAAGAAGCCCTTGGCAGCAACACCGGGGAGCTGTTTTTT.

The sample holds a few counts of this clonotype. The rearrangement joins TRBV4-3 to TRBJ1-5; tentative D call: TRBD1 (5 bases). Germline V gene lookup returns CDR1 LGHNA and CDR2 YSLEER. The CDR3 sequence is 18 residues long. Trimming stripped 3 bases from V and 7 bases from J, with 25 bases between. This CDR3 reads CASSQTRDFGFFNQPQHF. In DNA form, the CDR3 reads TGCGCCAGCAGCCAGACCCGGGACTTCGGATTCTTTAACCAGCCCCAGCATTTT.

This clonotype showed up many times. This chain connects TRBV5-1 to TRBJ1-2, with a tentative D call TRBD1 (6 bases). This CDR3 has 14 amino acids. Germline assignment: CDR1 SGHRS and CDR2 YFSETQ. Trimming took off 6 bases at V and 2 bases at J, with 14 bases between the two ends. The CDR3 sequence is CASTRGQGNYGYTF. The CDR3 nucleotides are TGCGCCAGCACCCGCGGCCAGGGGAACTATGGCTACACCTTC.

This clonotype has more than one count but fewer than ten. The chain links TRBV7-3 to TRBJ2-3; TRBD2 aligns across 11 bases. Germline trimming cut 6 bases from V and 2 bases from J; bases unmatched to any gene: 10. CDR1 and CDR2 (germline): SGHTA, FQGTGA. The CDR3 has 17 amino acids. CDR3 residues: CASSLAGGLSHTDTQYF. The CDR3 bases are TGTGCCAGCAGTCTAGCGGGGGGCCTGAGTCACACAGATACGCAGTATTTT.